Listed below are T cell receptor beta chains from one sample, sequenced in a study of blood T cell repertoires in COVID-19. Produced via immunoSEQ multiplex PCR; TCRdb's table is partial and in-frame only. The sample carries about 50,000 clones, roughly 86% recorded once. Sequencing input: peripheral blood. The receptors come from a woman aged 55-75 years with acute or convalescent COVID-19. Both conserved end residues are part of each CDR3. Each record gives: clone size, V gene, J gene, D gene, CDR3 length, CDR3 DNA, CDR3 protein. The D gene is left open where the match is weak. Where a row states a size, it is once, few, many or the class of an expanded clone; other rows omit it.

-	TRBV7-9	TRBJ1-6	-	14	TGTGCCAGCAGCTTAGAGTTTCGGGGTTCACCCCTCCACTTT	CASSLEFRGSPLHF
-	TRBV6-5	TRBJ2-7	-	13	TGTGCCAGCAGTTACTCTATTGAGGACGAGCAGTACTTC	CASSYSIEDEQYF
-	TRBV30	TRBJ2-4	TRBD2	14	TGTGCCTGGAGTGTACAAGCGGGGGTGAACATTCAGTACTTC	CAWSVQAGVNIQYF
-	TRBV4-1	TRBJ2-2	-	15	TGCGCCAGCAGCCACACCGGGGGAAACACCGGGGAGCTGTTTTTT	CASSHTGGNTGELFF
-	TRBV24-1	TRBJ2-7	-	16	TGTGCCACCAGTGATTTCGCGCAGGGCACGTGTCCGTGGCAGTACTTC	CATSDFAQGTCPWQYF
-	TRBV7-8	TRBJ1-1	-	16	TGTGCCAGCAGCCGATCAAGAAGCCCTTTGAACACTGAAGCTTTCTTT	CASSRSRSPLNTEAFF
-	TRBV6-5	TRBJ1-6	-	14	TGTGCCAGCAAGGGAGGGACGATTAATTCACCCCTCCACTTT	CASKGGTINSPLHF
-	TRBV9	TRBJ1-1	TRBD1	16	TGTGCCAGCAGCGTATTCACCGGGACAGCGAACACTGAAGCTTTCTTT	CASSVFTGTANTEAFF
-	TRBV19	TRBJ2-1	TRBD2	14	TGTGCCAGTAGTGGACGACTAGCGGGAGGGCCAGAGTTCTTC	CASSGRLAGGPEFF
-	TRBV3-1/TRBV3-2	TRBJ1-1	-	14	TGTGCCAGCAGCCAAGGGACAGAGAACACTGAAGCTTTCTTT	CASSQGTENTEAFF
-	TRBV21-1	TRBJ1-2	-	17	TGTGCCAGCAGTTTCAGTTCGAAACAATTGGTTAACTATGGCTACACCTTC	CASSFSSKQLVNYGYTF
once	TRBV5-6	TRBJ2-3	TRBD2	16	TGTGCCAGCAGCTTAAGCGGGACTGGAACCACAGATACGCAGTATTTT	CASSLSGTGTTDTQYF
once	TRBV12-3/TRBV12-4	TRBJ1-1	-	12	TGTGCCAGCAGTTTACGGAACACTGAAGCTTTCTTT	CASSLRNTEAFF
-	TRBV6-6	TRBJ2-7	-	14	TGTGCCAGCAGTTACTCTCCAGGGGTGAGTGAGCAGTACTTC	CASSYSPGVSEQYF
-	TRBV3-1/TRBV3-2	TRBJ1-1	-	14	TGTGCCAGCAGCCAAGAGGCGGGGACCACTGAAGCTTTCTTT	CASSQEAGTTEAFF
-	TRBV12-3/TRBV12-4	TRBJ1-1	TRBD1	13	TGTGCCAGCAGTTCTACAGGGGGCGAGGTGGCTTTCTTT	CASSSTGGEVAFF
-	TRBV6-1	TRBJ1-2	TRBD1	16	TGTGCCAGCAGTGAGAGGGGGACAGGGGGCGCATTTGGCTACACCTTC	CASSERGTGGAFGYTF
-	TRBV6-1	TRBJ1-2	-	15	TGTGCCAGCAGTGAAAACAGGACCCCGACACAAGGCTACACCTTC	CASSENRTPTQGYTF
once	TRBV25-1	TRBJ2-7	TRBD2	14	TGTGCCAGCAGTAAACTAGCGGGAGTATACGAGCAGTACTTC	CASSKLAGVYEQYF
-	TRBV11-2	TRBJ2-3	TRBD2	15	TGTGCCAGCAGCCCAGCGGGGGCCGTGGCAGATACGCAGTATTTT	CASSPAGAVADTQYF
-	TRBV9	TRBJ2-1	TRBD2	16	TGTGCCAGCAGCGTAGGGGCGGGAGGGCACGGCAATGAGCAGTTCTTC	CASSVGAGGHGNEQFF
-	TRBV20-1	TRBJ2-1	TRBD2	11	TGCAGTGCCTCAGGGAGGGGTGAGCAGTTCTTC	CSASGRGEQFF
-	TRBV4-2	TRBJ1-2	TRBD1	14	TGTGCCAGCAGCCAAACGACAGGGAATTATGGCTACACCTTC	CASSQTTGNYGYTF
once	TRBV19	TRBJ1-1	TRBD1	16	TGTGCCAGTAGTACACACTCGACAGGGGAAAGCACTGAAGCTTTCTTT	CASSTHSTGESTEAFF
-	TRBV11-2	TRBJ2-1	TRBD2	15	TGTGCCAGCAGCGCCCGGACTAGCCCGACCTCAGAGCAGTTCTTC	CASSARTSPTSEQFF
-	TRBV10-3	TRBJ1-1	-	15	TGTGCCATCACCAAGTCGACAGCCCGGCCGACTGAAGCTTTCTTT	CAITKSTARPTEAFF
once	TRBV28	TRBJ2-3	-	14	TGTGCCAGCAGTATCTCCGGGACTCTAGATACGCAGTATTTT	CASSISGTLDTQYF
-	TRBV14	TRBJ1-2	-	13	TGTGCCAGCAGCCAAGGAACAGTTTATGGCTACACCTTC	CASSQGTVYGYTF
-	TRBV9	TRBJ2-3	TRBD2	15	TGTGCCAGCAGCGTAGCAACGGGGGGGAGAGATACGCAGTATTTT	CASSVATGGRDTQYF
-	TRBV7-2	TRBJ2-5	TRBD2	16	TGTGCCAGCAGCTTAGCGACTAGCGGGTCCAAAGAGACCCAGTACTTC	CASSLATSGSKETQYF
-	TRBV11-2	TRBJ2-7	TRBD2	19	TGTGCCAGCAGCTTAGCTTCCTGGGAGACTAGCGGGAGTTCCTACGAGCAGTACTTC	CASSLASWETSGSSYEQYF
few	TRBV19	TRBJ2-7	TRBD1	11	TGTGCCAGTTCGGACAGGCACGAGCAGTACTTC	CASSDRHEQYF
-	TRBV19	TRBJ2-1	TRBD2	15	TGTGCCAGTAGTGCGGGACTAGCGGGAGGATGGGAGCAGTTCTTC	CASSAGLAGGWEQFF
-	TRBV7-9	TRBJ2-3	-	17	TGTGCCAGCAGCGAACAAACTAGTCTGAGACCCACAGATACGCAGTATTTT	CASSEQTSLRPTDTQYF
-	TRBV11-2	TRBJ2-1	TRBD2	18	TGTGCCAGCAGCCCCCCCCAGGACGGGAGGAGCTCCTACAATGAGCAGTTCTTC	CASSPPQDGRSSYNEQFF
-	TRBV19	TRBJ2-2	-	13	TGTGCCAGTACTCAGGGCGGCACCGGGGAGCTGTTTTTT	CASTQGGTGELFF
-	TRBV25-1	TRBJ2-2	TRBD1	17	TGTGCCAGCAGTCCAATGGCGGGACAGGGGGCAACCGGGGAGCTGTTTTTT	CASSPMAGQGATGELFF
once	TRBV27	TRBJ1-1	TRBD1	16	TGTGCCAGCAGTCTCGGACAGGGGGTCATGAACACTGAAGCTTTCTTT	CASSLGQGVMNTEAFF
-	TRBV7-8	TRBJ2-1	-	13	TGTGCCAGTTCCGGACAGTCCTACAATGAGCAGTTCTTC	CASSGQSYNEQFF
-	TRBV5-3	TRBJ2-1	TRBD2	14	TGTGCCAGAAGGGGGCGGGAGGGAGGCGATGAGCAGTTCTTC	CARRGREGGDEQFF
-	TRBV19	TRBJ2-3	-	15	TGTGCCAGTAGTATAACAGGGTACGGCACAGATACGCAGTATTTT	CASSITGYGTDTQYF
-	TRBV24-1	TRBJ1-1	-	13	TGTGCCACCGTCGCGGGGGAGAACACTGAAGCTTTCTTT	CATVAGENTEAFF
-	TRBV6-6	TRBJ1-1	TRBD1	12	TGTGCCAGCATCGGACAGGGGGCCGAAGCTTTCTTT	CASIGQGAEAFF
-	TRBV5-4	TRBJ1-2	TRBD1	15	TGTGCCAGCAGCCCCGAGGACAGGGTCGGCTATGGCTACACCTTC	CASSPEDRVGYGYTF
-	TRBV5-1	TRBJ1-2	TRBD1	13	TGCGCCAGCAGCGTTGGGACAGTCTATGGCTACACCTTC	CASSVGTVYGYTF
-	TRBV6-6	TRBJ2-3	-	15	TGTGCCAGCAGTTACTCGAGAGGCGGCACAGATACGCAGTATTTT	CASSYSRGGTDTQYF
-	TRBV2	TRBJ2-5	TRBD2	13	TGTGCCAGCAGTGTTTCGGGGGGAGAGACCCAGTACTTC	CASSVSGGETQYF